One and the same sample provided the 8 T cell receptor beta chains below, sequenced in a study of CD8 T cells in ankylosing spondylitis. From the 5' RACE reads, TCRdb called clonotypes with MiXCR, one entry per CDR3 protein. The profile shows 150,000 to 200,000 distinct CDR3 sequences, roughly 10% of them singletons. Sequenced input: blood, either unsorted or a sorted T cell fraction (not recorded which). The receptors come from a female donor with ankylosing spondylitis or in good health (not recorded which).

The chain has TRBV15 and TRBJ2-1; D is unresolved. V was cut by 1 base and J by 9 bases, with 7 bases left in between. Germline lookup yields CDR1 LNHNV and CDR2 YYDKDF (reference sequence). The CDR3 runs 12 residues. CDR3 DNA sequence: TGTGCCACCAGCAGAGGGAAGCGTGAGCAGTTCTTC. This codes for CATSRGKREQFF.

This clonotype was counted between two and nine times. The J gene is TRBJ2-7, the V gene TRBV7-2, with D possibly called TRBD1 or TRBD2 (5 bases each). V was cut by 4 bases and J by 3 bases, with 16 bases left in between. The CDR3 totals 15 residues. The germline V gene encodes CDR1 SGHTA and CDR2 FQGNSA. CDR3 DNA sequence: TGTGCCAGCAGCTCACCCACGGGACCTGTCTACGAGCAGTACTTC. The encoded protein is CASSSPTGPVYEQYF.

This clonotype has more than one count but fewer than ten. The chain is built from TRBV24-1 and TRBJ1-2; D unresolved. This CDR3 has 11 residues. Trimming pared 9 bases from V and 6 bases from J, leaving 10 bases between. Germline-derived CDR1 and CDR2 are KGHDR and SFDVKD. The CDR3: CATEDADGYTF. The DNA of the CDR3 is TGTGCCACCGAGGATGCTGATGGCTACACCTTC.

As concerns this clonotype: A much larger clone is a single base away; this may be a read error. The chain recombines TRBV15 with TRBJ1-2; 10 positions agree with TRBD1. The CDR3 extends over 15 amino acids. Germline lookup yields CDR1 LNHNV and CDR2 YYDKDF (reference sequence). The chain's CDR3 is CAISRDRGPIYGYTF. As DNA, the CDR3 is TGTGCCATCAGCAGAGACAGGGGGCCTATCTATGGCTACACCTTC.

This clonotype was observed a handful of times. V and J are TRBV20-1 and TRBJ2-2; D perhaps matches TRBD2 (5 bases). The CDR3 has 13 amino acids. CDR1 is DFQATT and CDR2 is SNEGSKA in the germline V gene (reference sequence). Trimming removed 5 bases at V and 7 bases at J, with 14 bases between. The CDR3 DNA reads TGCAGTGCTCTAAATCTAGCAAACGGGGAGCTGTTTTTT. This sequence encodes CSALNLANGELFF.

The chain combines TRBV3-1 with TRBJ1-2; D ambiguous. Between the trimmed V and J ends, which lost 2 bases and 6 bases, there was a span of 4 bases. CDR1 is LGHDT, CDR2 YNNKEL, per germline (reference sequence). The CDR3 has 11 amino acids. CDR3 in amino acids: CASSQWHGYTF. The CDR3 coding sequence is TGTGCCAGCAGCCAATGGCATGGCTACACCTTC. The full variable domain, with the rest looked up from reference TRBV3-1 and TRBJ1-2, is DTAVSQTPKYLVTQMGNDKSIKCEQNLGHDTMYWYKQDSKKFLKIMFSYNNKELIINETVPNRFSPKSPDKAHLNLHINSLELGDSAVYFCASSQWHGYTFGSGTRLTVV.

This clonotype occurred a few times. The chain has TRBV9 and TRBJ2-3, with TRBD2 identical over 7 bases. The CDR3 is made up of 16 amino acids. J lost 6 bases, V lost 0 bases, and 10 bases had no gene match. Germline loops: CDR1 SGDLS, CDR2 YYNGEE. This CDR3 is CASSVETGTKGDTQYF. CDR3 DNA sequence: TGTGCCAGCAGCGTAGAGACGGGGACTAAAGGGGATACGCAGTATTTT. The full variable domain, rest sourced from reference TRBV9 and TRBJ2-3, is DSGVTQTPKHLITATGQRVTLRCSPRSGDLSVYWYQQSLDQGLQFLIQYYNGEERAKGNILERFSAQQFPDLHSELNLSSLELGDSALYFCASSVETGTKGDTQYFGPGTRLTVL.

This clonotype was seen repeatedly, ten times or more. V is TRBV12-3 or TRBV12-4 and J is TRBJ2-2; possibly TRBD1 or TRBD2 for D (5 bases each). The V end lost 8 bases, the J end lost 2 bases, and 12 bases lay between the germline ends. CDR3 length equals 14 residues. The CDR3 reads CASLQGDNTGELFF. CDR3 DNA sequence: TGTGCCAGCCTCCAGGGAGATAACACCGGGGAGCTGTTTTTT.